This TCR beta chain comes out of a study of blood T cell repertoires in COVID-19. This CDR3 comprises 14 residues. The V gene's germline CDR1 is SGHRS and CDR2 YFSETQ. The V end lost 0 bases, the J end lost 4 bases, and 8 bases lay between the germline ends. Assay: immunoSEQ multiplex PCR; the TCRdb copy retains only in-frame clones and omits some. Of 150,000 or so clones in the sample, 85% to 90% are singletons; the top ten hold under 3%. This receptor was identified in a human donor in a cohort sampled during active COVID-19. Sequences were obtained from peripheral blood. The chain is built from TRBV5-1 and TRBJ1-5; possible D gene TRBD1, 6 bases. CDR3 DNA sequence: TGCGCCAGCAGCTTGGCAGGGGTTAATCAGCCCCAGCATTTT. Its translation: CASSLAGVNQPQHF.